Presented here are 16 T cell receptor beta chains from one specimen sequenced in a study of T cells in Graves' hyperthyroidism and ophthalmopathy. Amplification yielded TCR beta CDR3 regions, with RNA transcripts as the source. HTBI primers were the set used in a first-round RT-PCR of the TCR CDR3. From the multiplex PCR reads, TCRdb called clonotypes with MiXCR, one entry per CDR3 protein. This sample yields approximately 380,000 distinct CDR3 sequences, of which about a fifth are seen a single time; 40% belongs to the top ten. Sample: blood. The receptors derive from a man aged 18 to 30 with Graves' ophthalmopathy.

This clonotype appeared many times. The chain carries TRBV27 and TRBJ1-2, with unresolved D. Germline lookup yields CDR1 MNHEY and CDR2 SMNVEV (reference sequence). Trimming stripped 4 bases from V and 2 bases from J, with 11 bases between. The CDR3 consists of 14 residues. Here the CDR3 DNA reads TGTGCCAGCAGTTCCCTGACGGCGAACTATGGCTACACCTTC. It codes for CASSSLTANYGYTF.

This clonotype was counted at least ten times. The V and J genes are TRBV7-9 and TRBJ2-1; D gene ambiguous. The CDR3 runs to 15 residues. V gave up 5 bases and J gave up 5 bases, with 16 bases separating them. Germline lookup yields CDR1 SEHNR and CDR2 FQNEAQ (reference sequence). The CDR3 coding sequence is TGTGCCAGCAGCCCCCGTGAAGGGATCAACAATGAGCAGTTCTTC. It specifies CASSPREGINNEQFF.

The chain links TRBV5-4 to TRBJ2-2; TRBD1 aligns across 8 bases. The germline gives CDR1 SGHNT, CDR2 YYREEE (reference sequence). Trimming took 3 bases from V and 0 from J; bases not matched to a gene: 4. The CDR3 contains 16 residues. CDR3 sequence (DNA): TGTGCCAGCAGCTCACAGGGGGGAGCGAACACCGGGGAGCTGTTTTTT. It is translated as CASSSQGGANTGELFF.

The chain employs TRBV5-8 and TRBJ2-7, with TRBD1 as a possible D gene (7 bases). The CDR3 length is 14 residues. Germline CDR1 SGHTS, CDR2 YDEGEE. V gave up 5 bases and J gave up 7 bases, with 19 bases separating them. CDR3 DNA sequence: TGTGCCAGCAGGTCACTCACAGGGGCGGGAGAGCAGTACTTC. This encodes CASRSLTGAGEQYF.

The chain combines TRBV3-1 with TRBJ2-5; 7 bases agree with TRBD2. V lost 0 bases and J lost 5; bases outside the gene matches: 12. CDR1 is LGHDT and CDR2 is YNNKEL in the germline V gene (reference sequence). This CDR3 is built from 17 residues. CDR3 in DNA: TGTGCCAGCAGCCAAGATCTAACGGGGGGAGGCGGGGAGACCCAGTACTTC. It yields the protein CASSQDLTGGGGETQYF.

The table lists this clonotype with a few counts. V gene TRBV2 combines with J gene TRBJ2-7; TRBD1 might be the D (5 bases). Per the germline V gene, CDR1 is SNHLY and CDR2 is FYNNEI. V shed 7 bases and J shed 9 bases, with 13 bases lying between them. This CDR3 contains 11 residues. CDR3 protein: CASTPWGGQYF. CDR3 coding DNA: TGTGCCAGCACCCCGTGGGGCGGGCAGTACTTC.

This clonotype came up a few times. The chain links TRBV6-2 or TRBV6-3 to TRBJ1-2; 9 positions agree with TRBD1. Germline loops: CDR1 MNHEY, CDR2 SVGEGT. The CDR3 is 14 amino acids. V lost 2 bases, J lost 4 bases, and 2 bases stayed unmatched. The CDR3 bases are TGTGCCAGCAGTTACGGGGACAGGGTCTATGGCTACACCTTC. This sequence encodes CASSYGDRVYGYTF.

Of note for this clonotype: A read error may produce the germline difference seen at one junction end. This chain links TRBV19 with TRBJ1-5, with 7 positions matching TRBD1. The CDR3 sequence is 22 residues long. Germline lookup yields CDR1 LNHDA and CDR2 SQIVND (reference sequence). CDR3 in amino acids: CTSSIGENGGQARGRGNQPQHF. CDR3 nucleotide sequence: TGTACCAGCAGTATTGGGGAGAACGGAGGACAGGCTCGGGGTAGGGGCAATCAGCCCCAGCATTTT.

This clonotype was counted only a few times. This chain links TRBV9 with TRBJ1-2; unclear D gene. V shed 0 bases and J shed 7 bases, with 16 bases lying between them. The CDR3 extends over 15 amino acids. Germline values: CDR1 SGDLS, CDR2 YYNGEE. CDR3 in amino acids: CASSVDQRPPAGYTF. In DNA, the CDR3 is TGTGCCAGCAGCGTAGATCAGCGACCTCCCGCTGGCTACACCTTC.

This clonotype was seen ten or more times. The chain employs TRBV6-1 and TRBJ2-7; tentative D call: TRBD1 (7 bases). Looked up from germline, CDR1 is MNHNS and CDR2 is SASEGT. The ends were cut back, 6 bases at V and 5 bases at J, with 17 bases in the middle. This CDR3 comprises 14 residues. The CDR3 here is CASSRGAGGNEQYF. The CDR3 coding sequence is TGTGCCAGCAGCCGCGGGGCAGGGGGTAACGAGCAGTACTTC.

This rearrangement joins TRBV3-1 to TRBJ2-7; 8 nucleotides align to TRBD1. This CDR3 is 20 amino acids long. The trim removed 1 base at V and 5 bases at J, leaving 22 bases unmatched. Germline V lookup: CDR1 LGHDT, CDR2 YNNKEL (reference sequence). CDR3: CASSQGGTGEPWGFGDEQYF. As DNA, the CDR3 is TGTGCCAGCAGCCAAGGTGGGACAGGAGAGCCATGGGGGTTTGGGGACGAGCAGTACTTC.

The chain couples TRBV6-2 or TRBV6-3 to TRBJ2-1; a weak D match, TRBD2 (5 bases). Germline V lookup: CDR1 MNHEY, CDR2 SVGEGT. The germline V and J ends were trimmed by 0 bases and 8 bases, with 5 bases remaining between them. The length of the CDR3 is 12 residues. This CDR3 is CASSYSGDEQFF. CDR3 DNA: TGTGCCAGCAGTTACTCCGGGGATGAGCAGTTCTTC.

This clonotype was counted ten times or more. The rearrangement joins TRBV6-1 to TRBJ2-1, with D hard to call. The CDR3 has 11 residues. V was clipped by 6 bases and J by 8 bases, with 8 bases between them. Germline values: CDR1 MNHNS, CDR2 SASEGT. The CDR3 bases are TGTGCCAGCAGAAAAGGCGATGAGCAGTTCTTC. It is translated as CASRKGDEQFF.

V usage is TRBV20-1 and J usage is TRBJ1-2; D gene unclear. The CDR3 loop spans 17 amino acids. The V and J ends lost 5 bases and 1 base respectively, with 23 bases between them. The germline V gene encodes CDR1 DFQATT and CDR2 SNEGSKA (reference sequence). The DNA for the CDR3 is TGCAGTGCTCCTACCCGAAAGGGAACACCCCTTAACTATGGCTACACCTTC. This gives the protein CSAPTRKGTPLNYGYTF.

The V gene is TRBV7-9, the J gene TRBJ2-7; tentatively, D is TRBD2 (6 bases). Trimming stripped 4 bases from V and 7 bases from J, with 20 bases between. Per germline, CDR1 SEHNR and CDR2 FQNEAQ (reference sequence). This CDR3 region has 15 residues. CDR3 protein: CASSSRPSTAGEQYF. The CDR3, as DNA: TGTGCCAGCAGCTCCCGCCCCTCGACGGCGGGGGAGCAGTACTTC.

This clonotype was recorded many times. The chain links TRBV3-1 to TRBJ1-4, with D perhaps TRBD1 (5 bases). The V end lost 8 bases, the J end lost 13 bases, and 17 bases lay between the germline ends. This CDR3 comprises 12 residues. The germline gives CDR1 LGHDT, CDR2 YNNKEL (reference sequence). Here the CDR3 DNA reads TGTGCCAGCGGGACGGCGAACGTGGGACTGTTTTTT. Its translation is CASGTANVGLFF. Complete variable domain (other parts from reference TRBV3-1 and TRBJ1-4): DTAVSQTPKYLVTQMGNDKSIKCEQNLGHDTMYWYKQDSKKFLKIMFSYNNKELIINETVPNRFSPKSPDKAHLNLHINSLELGDSAVYFCASGTANVGLFFGSGTQLSVL.